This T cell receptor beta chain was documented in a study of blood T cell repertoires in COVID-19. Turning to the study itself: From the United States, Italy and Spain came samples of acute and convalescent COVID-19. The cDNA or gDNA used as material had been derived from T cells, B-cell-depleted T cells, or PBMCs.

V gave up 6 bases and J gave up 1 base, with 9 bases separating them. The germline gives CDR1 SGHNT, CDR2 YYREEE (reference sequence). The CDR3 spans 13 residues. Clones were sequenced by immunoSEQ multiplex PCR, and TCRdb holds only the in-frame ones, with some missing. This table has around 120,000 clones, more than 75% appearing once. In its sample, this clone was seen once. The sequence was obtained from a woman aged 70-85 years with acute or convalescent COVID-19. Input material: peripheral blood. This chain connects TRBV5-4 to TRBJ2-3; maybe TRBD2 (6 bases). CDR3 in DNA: TGTGCCAGCACGGGGGACCGCACAGATACGCAGTATTTT. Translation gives CASTGDRTDTQYF.